The rows below give T cell receptor beta chains drawn from one sample of a study. Using its own MiXCR run on the RT-PCR reads, TCRdb lists one record per CDR3 protein. The data show almost 700,000 distinct CDR3 sequences, with around 14% seen just once and roughly 3.6% held by the top ten. The sample was memory CD4+ T cells from blood. These receptors were collected from a female donor in good health, serving as a healthy control. Both conserved end residues are part of each CDR3. A D gene is named only where the DNA matches it firmly. Clone size is given for some rows only: seen once, a few or many times, or a class if the clone is expanded.

CASSPWTGNYGYTF,TGTGCCAGCAGCCCCTGGACAGGCAACTATGGCTACACCTTC,TRBV14,TRBD1,TRBJ1-2,few
CASSRGEGFYNEQFF,TGTGCCAGCAGCCGCGGGGAGGGGTTCTACAATGAGCAGTTCTTC,TRBV27,TRBD2,TRBJ2-1,NA
CASSLENRVAAFF,TGTGCCAGCAGTTTAGAAAACAGGGTGGCTGCTTTCTTT,TRBV12-3/TRBV12-4,NA,TRBJ1-1,few
CASSSEGREGQEYF,TGTGCCAGCAGTTCCGAAGGTAGAGAGGGCCAGGAGTACTTC,TRBV6-2/TRBV6-3,NA,TRBJ2-5,NA
CASSASRDRGRVGELFF,TGCGCCAGCAGCGCGTCCCGGGACAGGGGGCGCGTCGGGGAGCTGTTTTTT,TRBV5-1,TRBD1,TRBJ2-2,few
CASSPGQGHEKLFF,TGCGCCAGCAGCCCCGGACAGGGTCATGAAAAACTGTTTTTT,TRBV4-3,TRBD1,TRBJ1-4,few
CSAIGTAEAPTDTQYF,TGCAGTGCCATCGGGACCGCAGAGGCTCCCACAGATACGCAGTATTTT,TRBV20-1,NA,TRBJ2-3,NA
CARTQGTTSYEQYF,TGTGCCAGGACACAGGGGACTACCTCCTACGAGCAGTACTTC,TRBV27,NA,TRBJ2-7,many
CASSIDSTYNSPLHF,TGCGCCAGCAGCATAGACAGCACCTATAATTCACCCCTCCACTTT,TRBV5-1,NA,TRBJ1-6,NA
CASSPTGPGLSFGPSSYEQYF,TGCGCCAGCAGCCCGACAGGTCCAGGACTATCGTTCGGTCCGAGCTCCTACGAGCAGTACTTC,TRBV4-3,NA,TRBJ2-7,many
CSASGTAGTMEQYF,TGCAGTGCCAGTGGGACAGCCGGTACTATGGAGCAGTACTTC,TRBV20-1,TRBD1,TRBJ2-7,NA
CAGIRRRPGLCEQYF,TGTGCCGGGATACGACGGAGACCCGGTCTCTGCGAGCAGTACTTC,TRBV9,NA,TRBJ2-7,NA
CASSQGLVGAPTNEKLFF,TGTGCCAGCAGCCAAGGCTTGGTCGGGGCTCCAACTAATGAAAAACTGTTTTTT,TRBV4-2,NA,TRBJ1-4,few
CASSQDQQRVGLNEQFF,TGTGCCAGCAGCCAAGATCAGCAGCGGGTCGGCCTCAATGAGCAGTTCTTC,TRBV4-2,NA,TRBJ2-1,many
CASRERQVNTEAFF,TGTGCCAGCAGGGAGAGACAGGTGAACACTGAAGCTTTCTTT,TRBV6-2/TRBV6-3,NA,TRBJ1-1,few
CASSPGQASVEQYF,TGTGCCAGCAGCCCTGGACAGGCTTCGGTCGAGCAGTACTTC,TRBV7-2,TRBD1,TRBJ2-7,many
CASSHRRHQETQYF,TGTGCCAGCAGCCACCGACGTCACCAAGAGACCCAGTACTTC,TRBV5-6,NA,TRBJ2-5,many
CASSSPGKRDTQYF,TGTGCCAGCAGCTCCCCGGGCAAAAGGGATACGCAGTATTTT,TRBV7-2,NA,TRBJ2-3,few
CASSVGFSSYNEQFF,TGTGCCAGCAGCGTAGGCTTTAGCTCCTACAATGAGCAGTTCTTC,TRBV9,NA,TRBJ2-1,many
CASSFALQGRETQYF,TGTGCCAGCAGTTTCGCGTTGCAGGGCAGGGAGACCCAGTACTTC,TRBV12-3/TRBV12-4,NA,TRBJ2-5,many
CSARDQGAGHYNEQFF,TGCAGTGCTAGAGATCAGGGGGCAGGGCACTACAATGAGCAGTTCTTC,TRBV20-1,TRBD1,TRBJ2-1,few
CASRGQLDETQYF,TGTGCCAGCCGGGGACAGCTGGATGAGACCCAGTACTTC,TRBV12-3/TRBV12-4,TRBD1,TRBJ2-5,many
CSARGVGEQNSPLHF,TGCAGTGCTAGGGGGGTGGGGGAACAGAATTCACCCCTCCACTTT,TRBV20-1,NA,TRBJ1-6,NA
CASSQDSPGELFF,TGCGCCAGCAGCCAGGACAGTCCCGGGGAGCTGTTTTTT,TRBV4-1,NA,TRBJ2-2,NA
CASSPGLQTTNEKLFF,TGTGCCAGCAGCCCTGGCCTCCAGACAACTAATGAAAAACTGTTTTTT,TRBV7-2,NA,TRBJ1-4,NA
CASRRLAGVFLGNEQFF,TGTGCCAGCAGACGACTAGCGGGGGTCTTCTTAGGAAATGAGCAGTTCTTC,TRBV7-2,TRBD2,TRBJ2-1,NA
CSVSGTSNTEAFF,TGCAGCGTATCCGGGACTTCGAACACTGAAGCTTTCTTT,TRBV29-1,NA,TRBJ1-1,many
CASTLYLGDGEAFF,TGTGCCAGCACCCTTTACTTGGGGGATGGTGAAGCTTTCTTT,TRBV12-3/TRBV12-4,NA,TRBJ1-1,NA
CASSLGTTDIQYF,TGTGCCAGCAGCTTAGGGACTACGGACATTCAGTACTTC,TRBV7-9,NA,TRBJ2-4,NA
CASSIGGVLAKNIQYF,TGTGCCAGCAGTATCGGGGGGGTACTAGCCAAAAACATTCAGTACTTC,TRBV28,TRBD2,TRBJ2-4,few
CAISRDGLNQPQHF,TGTGCCATCAGCCGGGACGGACTAAATCAGCCCCAGCATTTT,TRBV10-3,NA,TRBJ1-5,many
CASSLGGRVNEQFF,TGTGCCAGCAGCTTGGGGGGGCGCGTAAATGAGCAGTTCTTC,TRBV11-2,NA,TRBJ2-1,many
CASTNGPGQGNNEQFF,TGTGCCAGCACCAACGGGCCGGGACAGGGGAACAATGAGCAGTTCTTC,TRBV7-9,TRBD1,TRBJ2-1,few
CASSYGRAFEAFF,TGTGCCAGCAGTTATGGCAGGGCGTTTGAAGCTTTCTTT,TRBV6-5,NA,TRBJ1-1,many
CASSGSLGGGTGELFF,TGCGCCAGCAGCGGCAGTCTCGGGGGTGGCACCGGGGAGCTGTTTTTT,TRBV5-1,NA,TRBJ2-2,NA
CASTPRTKYNEQFF,TGTGCCAGCACCCCCCGGACGAAATACAATGAGCAGTTCTTC,TRBV2,NA,TRBJ2-1,NA
CASSLRGWNQPQHF,TGTGCCAGCAGTTTAAGGGGTTGGAATCAGCCCCAGCATTTT,TRBV12-3/TRBV12-4,NA,TRBJ1-5,NA
CSAWGGLQGGNQETQYF,TGCAGTGCTTGGGGGGGCCTGCAAGGGGGGAACCAAGAGACCCAGTACTTC,TRBV20-1,NA,TRBJ2-5,NA
CASSFLYGGYTF,TGTGCCAGCAGTTTTTTATATGGTGGCTACACCTTC,TRBV28,NA,TRBJ1-2,NA
CATSRARSSAGYRGDNEQFF,TGTGCCACCAGCAGAGCCCGGTCCAGTGCCGGGTACAGGGGGGACAATGAGCAGTTCTTC,TRBV15,TRBD1,TRBJ2-1,NA
CASSLASQHNEQFF,TGTGCCAGCAGCTTAGCTTCCCAGCACAATGAGCAGTTCTTC,TRBV12-3/TRBV12-4,NA,TRBJ2-1,NA
CASTYRIPVEAFF,TGTGCCAGCACCTACCGCATCCCAGTTGAAGCTTTCTTT,TRBV28,NA,TRBJ1-1,NA
CASTPSGTGNTIYF,TGTGCCAGCACCCCTTCCGGAACTGGAAACACCATATATTTT,TRBV7-9,NA,TRBJ1-3,few